This TCR beta chain was profiled in a study of blood T cells in healthy people across ages. Study-wide results and caveats: Because donor CMV status was unknown, expanded clonotype changes were possibly confounded. Using unsorted PBMCs precluded a conclusive naive versus antigen-experienced comparison.

The sample, roughly 9.1 milliliters of peripheral blood, was drawn from each donor. CDR3 length: 14 residues. Germline V lookup: CDR1 SQVTM, CDR2 ANQGSEA. The trim removed 6 bases at V and 10 bases at J, leaving 10 bases unmatched. The use of a sample-barcoded 5' primer and a J-beta primer mix characterized a second PCR of roughly 7 to 12 cycles. TCRdb reprocessed the 5' RACE reads with MiXCR, giving one entry per CDR3 protein. This sample carries roughly 800,000 distinct CDR3 sequences, roughly 60% of them seen once, and the ten largest clones take about 20%. In the case of this clonotype: The antigen remains unidentified.

The receptor's source is a man in his thirties or forties in good health. The sequenced sample was blood. This chain joins TRBV29-1 and TRBJ2-1; 12 bases match TRBD2. This chain's CDR3 is CSVPLAGGLDEQFF. CDR3 nucleotide sequence: TGCAGCGTCCCTCTAGCGGGGGGGCTAGACGAGCAGTTCTTC.